This entry lists 19 T cell receptor beta chains sequenced from one sample in a study of beta chain features in type 1 diabetes. Whole-study findings and limits: Type 1 diabetes patients showed a moderate but significant shortening of TCRB CDR3s in all four CD4+ subsets.

Reverse transcribing all isolated RNA meant expressed TCRB transcripts were sequenced. TCRdb keeps only in-frame clones here, not all; method: immunoSEQ multiplex PCR. The data hold a few hundred thousand clones, with roughly a tenth observed a single time. No antigen has been identified for these receptors. Sequencing was performed on naive CD4+ T cells from blood. These receptors were taken from a man aged 25-45 years with type 1 diabetes.

This clone showed up just a few times. The rearrangement uses TRBV27 and TRBJ1-2; D ambiguous. V lost 7 bases and J 4 bases, leaving 10 bases between the germline ends. This CDR3 contains 12 residues. CDR1 MNHEY and CDR2 SMNVEV come from the germline V gene (reference sequence). CDR3 in amino acids: CASKGGPYGYTF. The CDR3 DNA sequence: TGTGCCAGCAAGGGAGGGCCCTATGGCTACACCTTC.

This clone was observed a few times. J is TRBJ2-7 and V is TRBV28, with 10 bases that match TRBD1. Looked up from germline, CDR1 is MDHEN and CDR2 is SYDVKM. V lost 5 bases and J lost 5; bases outside the gene matches: 3. CDR3 length equals 13 residues. In nucleotides, the CDR3 is TGTGCCAGCAGTCGACAGGGGGCCCACGAGCAGTACTTC. Translation: CASSRQGAHEQYF.

The chain links TRBV7-3 to TRBJ2-7; 9 bases fit TRBD2. The CDR3 has 15 amino acids. V was clipped by 0 bases and J by 2 bases; unmatched bases: 2. CDR1 and CDR2 from the germline V gene are SGHTA and FQGTGA. This chain's CDR3 is CASSLTGGGAYEQYF. CDR3 in DNA: TGTGCCAGCAGCTTAACTGGCGGGGGGGCCTACGAGCAGTACTTC.

This rearrangement joins TRBV6-6 to TRBJ2-7; D gene unclear. The germline V and J ends were trimmed by 6 bases and 1 base, with 16 bases remaining between them. From germline, CDR1 is MNHNY and CDR2 SVGAGI (reference sequence). The CDR3 is made up of 15 amino acids. CDR3 sequence reads: CASRRHVGLSYEQYF. For the CDR3, the DNA is TGTGCCAGCAGGAGACACGTAGGCCTGTCCTACGAGCAGTACTTC.

A few counts support this clone. The V and J genes are TRBV7-6 and TRBJ1-1; TRBD1 agrees at 10 bases. Looked up from germline, CDR1 is SGHVS and CDR2 is FNYEAQ. Trimming took 3 bases from V and 4 from J; bases not matched to a gene: 5. This CDR3 is built from 15 residues. For the CDR3, the DNA is TGTGCCAGCAGCTTCTGGACAGGGGGGGGCACTGAAGCTTTCTTT. The encoded protein is CASSFWTGGGTEAFF.

CDR3 region: CASSKFLAVIYNEQFF. In DNA, the CDR3 is TGCGCCAGCAGCAAGTTTCTAGCGGTGATATACAATGAGCAGTTCTTC. The J gene is TRBJ2-1, the V gene TRBV4-1; 7 nucleotides align to TRBD2. The CDR3 runs 16 residues. Unmatched junction bases numbered 11, after V lost 5 bases and J lost 4 bases. The germline V gene has CDR1 MGHRA and CDR2 YSYEKL.

This clone appeared a few times. The chain links TRBV4-2 to TRBJ1-6; D is unresolved. This CDR3 spans 13 amino acids. The V end lost 0 bases, the J end lost 10 bases, and 7 bases lay between the germline ends. Per the germline V gene, CDR1 is LGHNA and CDR2 is YNFKEQ. The CDR3 is CASSQEAVSPLHF. The CDR3, as DNA: TGTGCCAGCAGCCAAGAGGCCGTCTCACCCCTCCACTTT.

The chain has TRBV27 and TRBJ1-5; no clear D. The V and J ends lost 2 bases and 0 bases respectively, with 5 bases between them. The CDR3 sequence is 14 residues long. From germline, CDR1 is MNHEY and CDR2 SMNVEV (reference sequence). CDR3 region: CASSLRGSNQPQHF. DNA of the CDR3: TGTGCCAGCAGTTTACGGGGTAGCAATCAGCCCCAGCATTTT.

V and J are TRBV4-2 and TRBJ2-1, with D possibly matching TRBD2 (6 bases). V dropped 4 bases and J dropped 5 bases, with 15 bases sitting between them. Looked up from germline, CDR1 is LGHNA and CDR2 is YNFKEQ. This CDR3 has 15 amino acids. The CDR3 is CASSPFHGGNNEQFF. In DNA form, the CDR3 reads TGTGCCAGCAGCCCCTTCCACGGGGGAAACAATGAGCAGTTCTTC.

The CDR3 is CASRERGSYNEQFF. In DNA, the CDR3 is TGCGCCAGCAGGGAGCGGGGCTCCTACAATGAGCAGTTCTTC. This chain links TRBV10-2 with TRBJ2-1; TRBD2 agrees at 7 bases. Germline V gene sequence: CDR1 WSHSY, CDR2 SAAADI. The CDR3 length is 14 residues. J was trimmed by 0 bases and V by 6 bases; bases with no gene match: 2.

As DNA, the CDR3 is TGTGCCAGCAGCTTGGCGGGGATCCAAGAGACCCAGTACTTC. It encodes CASSLAGIQETQYF. The chain employs TRBV5-4 and TRBJ2-5, with D perhaps TRBD2 (5 bases). This CDR3 region has 14 residues. In germline, CDR1 is SGHNT, CDR2 YYREEE (reference sequence). Trimming took 0 bases from V and 1 from J, leaving 7 bases between them.

V gene TRBV5-1 combines with J gene TRBJ1-2; 7 nucleotides line up with TRBD1. The CDR3 is 14 amino acids. Germline V gene lookup returns CDR1 SGHRS and CDR2 YFSETQ. Trimming removed 7 bases from V and 4 bases from J; junction bases left unmatched: 10. The CDR3 here is CASSTPGQLYGYTF. In DNA form, the CDR3 reads TGCGCCAGCTCTACACCGGGACAGCTCTATGGCTACACCTTC.

This rearrangement joins TRBV6-1 to TRBJ1-1; maybe TRBD1 (6 bases). CDR3 length equals 14 residues. CDR1 is MNHNS and CDR2 is SASEGT in the germline V gene. Trimming stripped 3 bases from V and 4 bases from J, with 12 bases between. The CDR3 DNA reads TGTGCCAGCAGTGACCAGGGGCCCGCCACTGAAGCTTTCTTT. Protein: CASSDQGPATEAFF.

The V and J genes are TRBV5-1 and TRBJ1-4; D might be TRBD1 (6 bases). Per germline, CDR1 SGHRS and CDR2 YFSETQ. Between the trimmed V and J ends, which lost 4 bases and 8 bases, there was a span of 15 bases. There are 14 residues in the CDR3. In nucleotides, the CDR3 is TGCGCCAGCAGCCCCGCGGGGGCAGGGGAAAAACTGTTTTTT. It codes for CASSPAGAGEKLFF.

The V and J genes are TRBV5-1 and TRBJ2-5; D is undetermined. Germline loops: CDR1 SGHRS, CDR2 YFSETQ. Trimming pared 6 bases from V and 2 bases from J, leaving 11 bases between. This CDR3 has 13 residues. CDR3 protein: CASNRFGQETQYF. CDR3 sequence (DNA): TGCGCCAGCAATCGATTCGGGCAAGAGACCCAGTACTTC.

In this sample, this clone turned up a few times. The J gene is TRBJ2-3, the V gene TRBV18, with no clear D. Trimming left V 0 bases short and J 0 bases short, with 10 bases between. Germline V gives CDR1 KGHSH, CDR2 LQKENI. This CDR3 has 16 residues. This CDR3 reads CASSPPASDSTDTQYF. In DNA, the CDR3 is TGTGCCAGCTCACCACCGGCCAGCGACAGCACAGATACGCAGTATTTT. Supplemented by reference TRBV18 and TRBJ2-3, the full variable domain reads NAGVMQNPRHLVRRRGQEARLRCSPMKGHSHVYWYRQLPEEGLKFMVYLQKENIIDESGMPKERFSAEFPKEGPSILRIQQVVRGDSAAYFCASSPPASDSTDTQYFGPGTRLTVL.

The CDR3 protein is CASSLVLAQYNEQFF. CDR3 sequence (DNA): TGCGCCAGCAGCTTGGTACTAGCCCAGTACAATGAGCAGTTCTTC. V and J are TRBV5-1 and TRBJ2-1, with D possibly TRBD2 on 6 matching bases. CDR1 and CDR2 from the germline V gene are SGHRS and YFSETQ. The V and J ends lost 0 bases and 4 bases respectively, with 11 bases between them. CDR3 length equals 15 residues. The entire variable domain, with the rest obtained from reference TRBV5-1 and TRBJ2-1, is as follows: KAGVTQTPRYLIKTRGQQVTLSCSPISGHRSVSWYQQTPGQGLQFLFEYFSETQRNKGNFPGRFSGRQFSNSRSEMNVSTLELGDSALYLCASSLVLAQYNEQFFGPGTRLTVL.

The chain recombines TRBV28 with TRBJ1-5, with a tentative D call TRBD1 (6 bases). The CDR3 spans 16 residues. V dropped 5 bases and J dropped 11 bases, with 25 bases sitting between them. CDR1 and CDR2 (germline): MDHEN, SYDVKM. The DNA for the CDR3 is TGTGCCAGCAGTCCCCCCCCAGGGGATGGGAAATCAGCCCAGCATTTT. Translated: CASSPPPGDGKSAQHF.

In its sample, this clone was seen a few times. V is TRBV7-9 and J is TRBJ2-1; D is perhaps TRBD1 (5 bases). Germline V gene lookup returns CDR1 SEHNR and CDR2 FQNEAQ (reference sequence). The length of the CDR3 is 17 residues. V was pared by 5 bases and J by 5 bases, with 22 bases between. The CDR3 sequence: CASSGDYQGAPHNEQFF. In DNA form, the CDR3 reads TGTGCCAGCAGCGGAGATTATCAGGGCGCCCCCCACAATGAGCAGTTCTTC.